Included here is one T cell receptor beta chain sequence, with context. This sample is part of a study of CD8+ T cells in alopecia areata. Treatment meaning: oral pan-JAK inhibitor, 5-10 mg twice daily. Germline trimming cut 4 bases from V and 7 bases from J; bases unmatched to any gene: 4. Germline V gene sequence: CDR1 SGHRS, CDR2 YFSETQ. The CDR3 length is 13 residues. Sequencing templates came from extracted RNA that was reverse transcribed into cDNA. Data came from immunoSEQ multiplex PCR; TCRdb stores just in-frame clones and leaves some out. The sample has about 220,000 clones, roughly 56% seen once.

The material was CD4+ T cells sorted from blood, obtained at week 4, from a patient treated with tofacitinib. The sequence was obtained from a human donor with alopecia areata. This chain links TRBV5-1 with TRBJ1-1; 10 nucleotides match TRBD1. CDR3 loop: CASSTGQGNEAFF. The CDR3 DNA reads as TGCGCCAGCAGCACGGGACAGGGGAATGAAGCTTTCTTT. The full variable domain, rest sourced from reference TRBV5-1 and TRBJ1-1, is KAGVTQTPRYLIKTRGQQVTLSCSPISGHRSVSWYQQTPGQGLQFLFEYFSETQRNKGNFPGRFSGRQFSNSRSEMNVSTLELGDSALYLCASSTGQGNEAFFGQGTRLTVV.